Sequencing of this T cell receptor beta chain was carried out in a study of blood T cell repertoires in COVID-19. Study-level background: Collection of acute and convalescent COVID-19 samples took place in the United States, Italy and Spain. Sources were T cells, B-cell-depleted T cells, or PBMCs; the material itself was cDNA or gDNA.

Per the original methods: It was from reference gene primer amplification that nucleated cell counts were estimated. TCRdb keeps only in-frame clones here, not all; method: immunoSEQ multiplex PCR. V and J calls and clone size are given by that table; D and trimming were obtained from the DNA. The table shows 330,000 or so clones, with roughly 87% occurring only once. Per germline, CDR1 MGHRA and CDR2 YSYEKL. The CDR3 totals 15 residues. With V trimmed by 0 bases and J by 6 bases, 3 bases remained unmatched. Seattle enrolled patients during active infection and tracked them longitudinally. The clonotype was recovered from a woman aged 60-75 years with COVID-19, enrolled during active disease. The sample was peripheral blood. The chain links TRBV4-1 to TRBJ1-2; 11 bases are shared with TRBD1. The CDR3 loop is CASSQDGQGANGYTF. The CDR3 nucleotides read TGCGCCAGCAGCCAAGACGGACAGGGGGCAAATGGCTACACCTTC.